This T cell receptor beta chain appears in the sequencing data of a study of cytomegalovirus exposure and HLA in healthy donors. General study results and limits: Cytomegalovirus association was listed for about 150 TCR beta chains. A later analysis found that most CMV-associated TCR beta chains appeared HLA-restricted. Presence/absence results assume similar sequencing depth per donor, which may not hold. A few CMV-associated chains proved CMV antigen-specific in vitro.

Remarks on this clone: Its specificity is unknown.

The PCR contained 60 Vbeta and 13 Jbeta primers. Sequenced by immunoSEQ multiplex PCR; TCRdb stores in-frame clones only, minus some. The sample lists under 120,000 clones; roughly 71% were seen once. The CDR3 totals 16 residues. From germline, CDR1 is SQVTM and CDR2 ANQGSEA. V gave up 4 bases and J gave up 1 base, with 19 bases separating them. The clonotype originates from a man between 40 and 49 years old in good health and CMV-seropositive. The genes are TRBV29-1 and TRBJ1-1, with D perhaps TRBD1 (6 bases). Sequencing was done on a sample of PBMCs. CDR3 DNA: TGCAGCGTTGTAAGGGGGACCCCCGACGGGAACACTGAAGCTTTCTTT. It yields the protein CSVVRGTPDGNTEAFF. The full variable domain, in which reference TRBV29-1 and TRBJ1-1 provide the parts outside the CDR3, is SAVISQKPSRDICQRGTSLTIQCQVDSQVTMMFWYRQQPGQSLTLIATANQGSEATYESGFVIDKFPISRPNLTFSTLTVSNMSPEDSSIYLCSVVRGTPDGNTEAFFGQGTRLTVV.